The clone carrying this T cell receptor beta chain was seen a single time. The data were taken from a study of OX40 agonist ivuxolimab in advanced cancers. Across the study: Patients were infused with ivuxolimab every 2 weeks at 0.01 to 10 mg/kg. At 82.7% male, the cohort had a mean age of 60 years, ranging from about 23 to 80.

Clones were sequenced by immunoSEQ multiplex PCR, and TCRdb holds only the in-frame ones, with some missing. This sample has roughly 15,000 clones, with around three quarters found just once. Any history of autoimmune disease or systemic immunosuppression disqualified patients. The specimen comprised CD4+ or CD8+ T cells sorted from blood, sampled in a trial of the OX40 agonist ivuxolimab. This clonotype originated in an adult with an advanced solid tumor such as melanoma, head and neck, liver or kidney cancer.

The DNA of the CDR3 is TGTGCCAGCAGCCCACCTAGTCACGAGCAGTACTTC. Protein product: CASSPPSHEQYF. This rearrangement joins TRBV11-2 to TRBJ2-7; no clear D. Germline CDR1 and CDR2: SGHAT and FQNNGV. V lost 5 bases to trimming and J lost 5 bases, with 10 bases between them. This CDR3 comprises 12 residues.